This T cell receptor beta chain came from a study of T cells in Graves' hyperthyroidism and ophthalmopathy. Study-wide context: Any treatment followed the collection of peripheral blood at initial diagnosis.

In its sample, this clonotype was seen many times. RNA transcripts provided the source from which TCR beta CDR3 regions were amplified. A first-round RT-PCR of the TCR CDR3 used the HTBI primer set. TCRdb independently ran MiXCR on the multiplex PCR reads; one entry per CDR3 protein. The sample shows about 700,000 distinct CDR3 sequences, about 15% of them seen only once. Input material: blood. This receptor was identified in a woman under 30 with Graves' hyperthyroidism.

The CDR3 sequence is CASSGPGTLYQETQYF. The CDR3 DNA follows: TGTGCCAGCAGTGGACCCGGGACGCTGTACCAAGAGACCCAGTACTTC. The V and J genes are TRBV2 and TRBJ2-5, with D perhaps being TRBD1 or TRBD2 (5 bases each). CDR1 and CDR2 (germline): SNHLY, FYNNEI. CDR3 length: 16 residues. The V and J ends lost 4 bases and 0 bases respectively, with 15 bases between them.